This passage covers 3 T cell receptor beta chains from one sample sequenced in a study of graft-versus-host responses after intestinal transplantation. This table comes from immunoSEQ multiplex PCR, and its TCRdb copy is limited to in-frame clones, with some not included. The sample consists of just over 20,000 clones, approximately 92% of them appearing once. The starting material was PBMCs, obtained about 250 days after intestinal transplant. These receptors were obtained from a human patient who received an intestinal transplant, so some T cells may come from the graft donor.

This chain links TRBV19 with TRBJ2-2, with 7 nucleotides matching TRBD2. Per germline, CDR1 LNHDA and CDR2 SQIVND (reference sequence). This CDR3 has 15 amino acids. J gave up 5 bases and V 3 bases, and 6 bases lay outside the gene matches. CDR3 nucleotide sequence: TGTGCCAGTAGTATGGGGCCCGGGGGGACCGGGGAGCTGTTTTTT. Protein: CASSMGPGGTGELFF.

The gene calls are TRBV7-9 and TRBJ2-1; D unclear. Germline CDR1 and CDR2: SEHNR and FQNEAQ (reference sequence). V was clipped by 7 bases and J by 4 bases, with 11 bases between them. The CDR3 is 13 amino acids. The CDR3 region is CASTPGGYNEQFF. The CDR3 DNA sequence: TGTGCCAGCACCCCGGGCGGTTACAATGAGCAGTTCTTC. Together with reference TRBV7-9 and TRBJ2-1, the CDR3 gives the full variable domain: DTGVSQNPRHKITKRGQNVTFRCDPISEHNRLYWYRQTLGQGPEFLTYFQNEAQLEKSRLLSDRFSAERPKGSFSTLEIQRTEQGDSAMYLCASTPGGYNEQFFGPGTRLTVL.

The rearrangement uses TRBV6-1 and TRBJ2-7; D gene unclear. The CDR3 extends over 14 amino acids. CDR1 is MNHNS, CDR2 SASEGT, per germline. V was pared by 4 bases and J by 3 bases, with 13 bases between. CDR3 in DNA: TGTGCCAGCAGTGGGCGGACGGGTTTCTACGAGCAGTACTTC. Protein sequence: CASSGRTGFYEQYF.